These T cell receptor beta chains were read from a single sample in a study of a mutant IDH1 vaccine in newly diagnosed glioma. Produced via immunoSEQ multiplex PCR; TCRdb's table is partial and in-frame only. The repertoire has about 30,000 clones, 70% to 85% of them found once; the top ten carry about a quarter. These receptors' targets are unknown. The material was PBMCs, obtained from a glioma patient whose treatment included an IDH1 peptide vaccine. All receptors derive from a man aged 25-45 years with glioma. The CDR3 runs from the conserved cysteine through the conserved F or W. A D gene is named only where the DNA matches it firmly. The listing skips clone size in some rows; elsewhere it reads once, few, many or a size class.

CDR3 protein	CDR3 DNA	clone size	D gene	V gene	J gene
CASSSGTANEKLFF	TGTGCCAGTAGTAGCGGGACTGCAAATGAAAAACTGTTTTTT	once	.	TRBV19	TRBJ1-4
CAWSVTGRHTAYEQYF	TGTGCCTGGAGTGTAACCGGGCGACACACGGCCTACGAGCAGTACTTC	.	.	TRBV30	TRBJ2-7
CASSLSAPPYGYTF	TGTGCCAGCAGCTTGTCGGCACCACCCTATGGCTACACCTTC	.	.	TRBV5-6	TRBJ1-2
CASSAGEYSNQPQHF	TGTGCCAGCAGTGCCGGGGAATATAGCAATCAGCCCCAGCATTTT	.	.	TRBV27	TRBJ1-5
CAWSWTGETEAFF	TGTGCCTGGAGTTGGACAGGGGAAACTGAAGCTTTCTTT	.	TRBD1	TRBV30	TRBJ1-1
CATSGQGAGEKLFF	TGTGCCACCTCCGGACAGGGGGCTGGTGAAAAACTGTTTTTT	once	TRBD1	TRBV10-3	TRBJ1-4
CASMGSLSTDTQYF	TGTGCCAGCATGGGGAGCCTTAGCACAGATACGCAGTATTTT	.	.	TRBV6-5	TRBJ2-3
CASSLAANYGYTF	TGCGCCAGCAGCTTGGCAGCTAACTATGGCTACACCTTC	.	.	TRBV5-1	TRBJ1-2
CASSTLGETQYF	TGTGCCAGCAGTACCTTGGGAGAGACCCAGTACTTC	.	.	TRBV6-5	TRBJ2-5
CASSISGKADEQYF	TGTGCCAGCAGCATTAGCGGGAAGGCCGACGAGCAGTACTTC	.	TRBD2	TRBV9	TRBJ2-7
CASSPGVAGGFQETQYF	TGTGCCAGCAGCCCCGGGGTAGCGGGGGGATTTCAAGAGACCCAGTACTTC	few	TRBD2	TRBV9	TRBJ2-5
CATGGESSYEQYF	TGTGCCACCGGGGGGGAGAGCTCCTACGAGCAGTACTTC	.	TRBD2	TRBV15	TRBJ2-7
CASSAAGTHQETQYF	TGCGCCAGCAGCGCCGCCGGGACCCACCAAGAGACCCAGTACTTC	.	.	TRBV5-1	TRBJ2-5
CSATQGDEQFF	TGCAGTGCCACACAGGGGGATGAGCAGTTCTTC	.	TRBD1	TRBV20-1	TRBJ2-1
CASSSTVTYGYTF	TGTGCCAGCAGCTCGACCGTTACCTATGGCTACACCTTC	few	.	TRBV11-2	TRBJ1-2
CASSPSGSYGYTF	TGTGCCAGCAGCCCCTCGGGGAGCTACGGCTACACCTTC	.	.	TRBV7-3	TRBJ1-2
CASSLARNPPYEQYF	TGTGCCAGCAGCTTAGCTAGGAACCCTCCCTACGAGCAGTACTTC	.	.	TRBV11-2	TRBJ2-7
CASSLETGGTDTQYF	TGCGCCAGCAGCTTGGAGACAGGGGGCACAGATACGCAGTATTTT	once	TRBD1	TRBV5-1	TRBJ2-3
CSARESSYNEQFF	TGCAGCGCCCGGGAAAGCTCCTACAATGAGCAGTTCTTC	.	.	TRBV29-1	TRBJ2-1
CASSPRQSRGGEQYF	TGTGCCAGTAGTCCAAGGCAATCCCGCGGTGGCGAGCAGTACTTC	.	.	TRBV19	TRBJ2-7
CASRALAGEEYGEQFF	TGTGCCAGCAGAGCACTAGCGGGAGAAGAGTACGGTGAGCAGTTCTTC	.	TRBD2	TRBV2	TRBJ2-1
CAWRGGYNQPQHF	TGTGCCTGGAGAGGAGGTTACAATCAGCCCCAGCATTTT	.	.	TRBV30	TRBJ1-5
CASLGSRTGLITTYGYTF	TGTGCCAGCCTTGGATCCCGAACAGGGCTCATTACCACCTATGGCTACACCTTC	.	.	TRBV25-1	TRBJ1-2
CASSSGTGVYEQYF	TGTGCCAGCAGCTCCGGGACAGGGGTTTACGAGCAGTACTTC	.	TRBD1	TRBV9	TRBJ2-7
CASNRGRNYGYTF	TGTGCCAGCAACAGGGGGCGTAACTATGGCTACACCTTC	.	TRBD1	TRBV2	TRBJ1-2
CASSNGQSSYEQYF	TGCGCCAGCAGCAACGGACAGAGCTCCTACGAGCAGTACTTC	.	.	TRBV5-1	TRBJ2-7
CASSTVYQRNTEAFF	TGCGCCAGCAGTACGGTCTACCAGAGAAACACTGAAGCTTTCTTT	few	.	TRBV5-1	TRBJ1-1
CSVENRRANTGELFF	TGCAGCGTTGAAAATCGGAGAGCGAACACCGGGGAGCTGTTTTTT	.	.	TRBV29-1	TRBJ2-2
CASSLSRWGTDTQYF	TGTGCCAGCAGCTTGTCAAGGTGGGGCACAGATACGCAGTATTTT	.	.	TRBV13	TRBJ2-3
CASSLGTGRKTEAFF	TGCGCCAGCAGCTTGGGGACAGGGCGTAAGACTGAAGCTTTCTTT	.	TRBD1	TRBV5-1	TRBJ1-1
CAWSVRLASYNEQFF	TGTGCCTGGAGTGTACGACTTGCTAGCTACAATGAGCAGTTCTTC	.	.	TRBV30	TRBJ2-1
CASSLGTESTSTDTQYF	TGTGCCAGCAGCTTGGGAACAGAGTCAACTAGCACAGATACGCAGTATTTT	.	.	TRBV7-9	TRBJ2-3
CASSRGGETQYF	TGTGCCAGCAGCCGAGGGGGAGAGACCCAGTACTTC	.	.	TRBV7-9	TRBJ2-5
CASREGTNEKLFF	TGTGCCAGCAGGGAGGGAACTAATGAAAAACTGTTTTTT	.	.	TRBV6-5	TRBJ1-4
CASSERGSSGNTIYF	TGTGCCAGCAGCGAAAGGGGGAGCTCTGGAAACACCATATATTTT	few	.	TRBV9	TRBJ1-3
CASSFGRKDYGYTF	TGTGCCAGCAGTTTTGGGCGTAAGGACTATGGCTACACCTTC	.	.	TRBV28	TRBJ1-2
CASSPDRGREETQYF	TGTGCCAGCTCACCGGACAGGGGGCGAGAAGAGACCCAGTACTTC	.	TRBD1	TRBV18	TRBJ2-5